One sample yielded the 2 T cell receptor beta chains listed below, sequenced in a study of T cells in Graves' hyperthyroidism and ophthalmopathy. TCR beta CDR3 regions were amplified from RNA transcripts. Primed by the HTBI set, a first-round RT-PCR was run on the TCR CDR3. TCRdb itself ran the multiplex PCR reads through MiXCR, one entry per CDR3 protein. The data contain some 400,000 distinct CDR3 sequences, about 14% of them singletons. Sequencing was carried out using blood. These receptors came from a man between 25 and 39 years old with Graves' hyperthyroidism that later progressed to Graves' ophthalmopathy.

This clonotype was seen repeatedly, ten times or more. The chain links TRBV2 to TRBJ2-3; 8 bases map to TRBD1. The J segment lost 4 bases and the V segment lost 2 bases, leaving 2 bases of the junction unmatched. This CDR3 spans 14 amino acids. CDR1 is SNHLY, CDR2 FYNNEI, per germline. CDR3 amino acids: CASSESGGADTQYF. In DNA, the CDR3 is TGTGCCAGCAGTGAATCAGGGGGCGCAGATACGCAGTATTTT.

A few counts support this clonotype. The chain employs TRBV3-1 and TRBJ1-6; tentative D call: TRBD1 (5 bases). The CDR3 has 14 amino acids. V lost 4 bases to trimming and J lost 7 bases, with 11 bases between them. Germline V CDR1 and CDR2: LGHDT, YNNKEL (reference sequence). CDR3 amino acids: CASSPGHPNSPLHF. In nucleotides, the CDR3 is TGTGCCAGCAGCCCTGGACACCCAAATTCACCCCTCCACTTT.